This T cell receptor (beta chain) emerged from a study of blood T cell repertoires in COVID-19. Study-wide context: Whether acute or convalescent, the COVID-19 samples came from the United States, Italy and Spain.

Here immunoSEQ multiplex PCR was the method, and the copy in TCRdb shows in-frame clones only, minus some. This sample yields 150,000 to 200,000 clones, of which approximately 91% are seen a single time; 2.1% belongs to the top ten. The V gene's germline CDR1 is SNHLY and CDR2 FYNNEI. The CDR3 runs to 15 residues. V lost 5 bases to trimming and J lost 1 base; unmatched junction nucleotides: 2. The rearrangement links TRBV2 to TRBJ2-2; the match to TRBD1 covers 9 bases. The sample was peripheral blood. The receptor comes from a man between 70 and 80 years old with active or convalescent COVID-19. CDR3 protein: CASSLGQGNTGELFF. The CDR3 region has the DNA TGTGCCAGCAGTTTGGGACAGGGGAACACCGGGGAGCTGTTTTTT.